This T cell receptor (beta chain) is from a study of blood T cells in healthy people across ages. Study-level results: Expanded clonotype changes were possibly confounded by unknown donor CMV status. Per million T cells, the diversity of TCR beta decreased roughly linearly as age advanced.

In regard to this clonotype: Antigen unknown.

Donation came from healthy Caucasian individuals in Russia who were aged roughly 6 to 95. Researchers report isolating at least 7 million PBMCs per sample. V lost 1 base, J lost 1 base, and 10 bases lay in between. This CDR3 is built from 14 residues. Germline V gene data show CDR1 as DFQATT and CDR2 as SNEGSKA (reference sequence). Sample-barcoded 5' priming and a J-beta primer mix drove a second PCR of roughly 7 to 11 cycles. TCRdb reprocessed the 5' RACE reads with MiXCR, giving one entry per CDR3 protein. The table records approximately 600,000 distinct CDR3 sequences, about 54% of them present only once.

The J gene is TRBJ2-5, the V gene TRBV20-1, with a possible D match to TRBD1 (6 bases). This sequence originates from a man between 60 and 75 years old in good health. The sequenced material came from blood. CDR3 nucleotide sequence: TGCAGTGCTAGAGCAGGGGCCCTCCAAGAGACCCAGTACTTC. As protein: CSARAGALQETQYF.